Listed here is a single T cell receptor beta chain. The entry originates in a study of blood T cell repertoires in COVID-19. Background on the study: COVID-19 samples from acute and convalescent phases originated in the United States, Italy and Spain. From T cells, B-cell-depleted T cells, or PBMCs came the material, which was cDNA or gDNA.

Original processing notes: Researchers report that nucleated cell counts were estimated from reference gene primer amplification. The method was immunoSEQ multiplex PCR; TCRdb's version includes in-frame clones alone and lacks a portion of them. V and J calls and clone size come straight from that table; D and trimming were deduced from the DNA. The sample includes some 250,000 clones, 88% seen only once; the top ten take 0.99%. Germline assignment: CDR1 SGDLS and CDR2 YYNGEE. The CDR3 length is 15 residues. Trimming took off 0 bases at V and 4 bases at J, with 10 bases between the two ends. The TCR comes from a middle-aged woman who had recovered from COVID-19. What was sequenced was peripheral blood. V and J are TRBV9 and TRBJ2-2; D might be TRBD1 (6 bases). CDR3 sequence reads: CASSVGGRLTGELFF. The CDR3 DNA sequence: TGTGCCAGCAGCGTAGGGGGGCGGCTCACCGGGGAGCTGTTTTTT.